This note documents a single TCR beta chain sequence. Assay: immunoSEQ multiplex PCR; the TCRdb copy retains only in-frame clones and omits some. The sample lists about 21,000 clones, approximately 89% occurring once. The CDR3 covers 13 residues. Germline CDR1 is SGDLS and CDR2 is YYNGEE. V dropped 4 bases and J dropped 8 bases, with 15 bases sitting between them. These data are taken from a study of T cell changes during pregnancy in multiple sclerosis. This specimen was CD8+ T cells from peripheral blood mononuclear cells, taken after pregnancy. The origin of this receptor is a female donor in good health, enrolled as a control in a pregnancy study. The chain uses TRBV9 and TRBJ1-1; D not resolved. The CDR3 bases are TGTGCCAGCAGCCTAGGGCGGGGAGGGGAAGCTTTCTTT. It encodes CASSLGRGGEAFF. Using reference TRBV9 and TRBJ1-1 for the parts outside the CDR3, the full variable domain is DSGVTQTPKHLITATGQRVTLRCSPRSGDLSVYWYQQSLDQGLQFLIQYYNGEERAKGNILERFSAQQFPDLHSELNLSSLELGDSALYFCASSLGRGGEAFFGQGTRLTVV.